Listed below are T cell receptor beta chains from one sample, sequenced in a study of PD-L1 blockade in urothelial cancer. Clones were read by immunoSEQ multiplex PCR, and TCRdb kept only the in-frame ones, dropping some. The sample has some 67,000 clones, around nine tenths seen once. Sample: PBMCs, taken around atezolizumab (anti-PD-L1) treatment. The receptor source for this set is a man aged 60-69 years with urothelial cancer. Both conserved end residues are part of each CDR3. The order of the fields is J gene, clone size, V gene, D gene, CDR3 DNA, CDR3 protein. D genes are given only for firm matches. Size is omitted from some rows. Given values are once, few, many or a class for expanded clones.

>TRBJ1-4|NA|TRBV18|NA
TGTGCCAGCTCATCGGGCGAAGGGGGTAATGAAAAACTGTTTTTT
CASSSGEGGNEKLFF
>TRBJ2-7|NA|TRBV19|TRBD1
TGTGCCAGTAGTAAAGGACAGGGTGGATACGAGCAGTACTTC
CASSKGQGGYEQYF
>TRBJ2-2|NA|TRBV13|NA
TGTGCCAGCAGCTTAGGTGGAGTCGGGGAGCTGTTTTTT
CASSLGGVGELFF
>TRBJ1-1|NA|TRBV28|TRBD1
TGTGCCAGCAGGGGGGACAGGGCCGCTGAAGCTTTCTTT
CASRGDRAAEAFF
>TRBJ1-6|NA|TRBV13|NA
TGTGCCAGCAGCCAGGGCGACAGGAACTATTCACCCCTCCACTTT
CASSQGDRNYSPLHF
>TRBJ2-1|NA|TRBV5-4|TRBD1
TGTGCCAGCAGCTTTCGGGACAGGGGTCCGAAAGGGCAGTTCTTC
CASSFRDRGPKGQFF
>TRBJ2-5|NA|TRBV6-1|NA
TGTGCCAGCAAGCGGGTTCAGCAAGAGACCCAGTACTTC
CASKRVQQETQYF
>TRBJ1-2|NA|TRBV19|NA
TGTGCCAGTAGTAGGGACCGGGACACGGCTGTCTATGGCTACACCTTC
CASSRDRDTAVYGYTF
>TRBJ2-3|NA|TRBV7-6|NA
TGTGCCAGCAGCTTAGGACCTAGCGGCACAGATACGCAGTATTTT
CASSLGPSGTDTQYF
>TRBJ2-1|NA|TRBV11-3|TRBD2
TGTGCCAGCAGCCGGAGGGGGCGGGAGGGGCCCTACAATGAGCAGTTCTTC
CASSRRGREGPYNEQFF
>TRBJ2-5|NA|TRBV18|NA
TGTGCCAGCTCACCTGGGTCCGGGCAAGAGACCCAGTACTTC
CASSPGSGQETQYF
>TRBJ2-2|NA|TRBV11-2|NA
TGTGCCAGCAGCCCGCAGACAGCTCTCGGCACCGGGGAGCTGTTTTTT
CASSPQTALGTGELFF
>TRBJ2-1|NA|TRBV5-1|NA
TGCGCCAGCAGCTTGGAGACTAACTCCTACAATGAGCAGTTCTTC
CASSLETNSYNEQFF
>TRBJ2-5|NA|TRBV5-6|TRBD1
TGTGCCAGCAGATATTACAGGGGGCGCGACGAGACCCAGTACTTC
CASRYYRGRDETQYF
>TRBJ2-7|once|TRBV28|NA
TGTGCCAGCAGTCGTTGGACATCGCCCTACGAGCAGTACTTC
CASSRWTSPYEQYF
>TRBJ1-2|few|TRBV6-5|NA
TGTGCCAGCAGCCGGGACACGGAATACTATGGCTACACCTTC
CASSRDTEYYGYTF
>TRBJ1-5|NA|TRBV28|TRBD1
TGTGCCAGCAGTGCGACAGGGGGCCAGCCCCAGCATTTT
CASSATGGQPQHF
>TRBJ2-2|NA|TRBV4-3|TRBD2
TGCGCCAGCAGCCAAGGACTAGCGGGAGGGCCGACCGGGGAGCTGTTTTTT
CASSQGLAGGPTGELFF
>TRBJ1-4|NA|TRBV18|NA
TGTGCCAGCTCACCCGACCAACCGGGTAATGAAAAACTGTTTTTT
CASSPDQPGNEKLFF
>TRBJ1-2|NA|TRBV6-1|NA
TGTGCCAGCAGTGAAGGAGCTAACTATGGCTACACCTTC
CASSEGANYGYTF
>TRBJ2-7|NA|TRBV6-1|TRBD1
TGTGCCAGCGCCCCTCAGGGGGCGCGACCAAACGAGCAGTACTTC
CASAPQGARPNEQYF
>TRBJ2-1|NA|TRBV6-6|NA
TGTGCCAGCAGCCGCTACAATGAGCAGTTCTTC
CASSRYNEQFF
>TRBJ1-4|NA|TRBV4-3|NA
TGCGCCAGCAGCCTAGGATCGGGGTCGTATGAAAAACTGTTTTTT
CASSLGSGSYEKLFF
>TRBJ1-1|NA|TRBV19|NA
TGTGCCAGTAGTATTCAGGGATCGGGCACTGAAGCTTTCTTT
CASSIQGSGTEAFF
>TRBJ2-7|NA|TRBV4-3|TRBD2
TGCGCCAGCAGCCAAAGTAGACTAGCGGGAGACTACGAGCAGTACTTC
CASSQSRLAGDYEQYF
>TRBJ1-5|NA|TRBV5-1|TRBD1
TGCGCCAGCATCCTGAGACAGGGGGCGGAATATAGCAATCAGCCCCAGCATTTT
CASILRQGAEYSNQPQHF
>TRBJ2-5|NA|TRBV7-2|TRBD2
TGTGCCAGCAGCTTCAGGCTAGCGGGGGGGCCAATCCGAGAGACCCAGTACTTC
CASSFRLAGGPIRETQYF
>TRBJ1-5|NA|TRBV4-1|NA
TGCGCCAGCAGCCAAGCAGGTCGCGGGCCTAATCAGCCCCAGCATTTT
CASSQAGRGPNQPQHF
>TRBJ2-2|NA|TRBV19|TRBD1
TGTGCCAGTAGTGCGGACAGGGCCACCGGGGAGCTGTTTTTT
CASSADRATGELFF
>TRBJ1-1|NA|TRBV11-3|NA
TGTGCCAGCAGCTTAGACCAATACAGGACTGAAGCTTTCTTT
CASSLDQYRTEAFF
>TRBJ1-1|NA|TRBV6-5|NA
TGTGCCAGCAGTTCGACAGATATGAACACTGAAGCTTTCTTT
CASSSTDMNTEAFF
>TRBJ2-1|NA|TRBV7-9|TRBD1
TGTGCCAGCAGATCGGACAGGGGGGGATCGTACAATGAGCAGTTCTTC
CASRSDRGGSYNEQFF
>TRBJ1-4|NA|TRBV6-5|TRBD1
TGTGCCTCTAAGGACAGGGGTTTTCGGGAAAAACTGTTTTTT
CASKDRGFREKLFF
>TRBJ1-2|many|TRBV2|NA
TGTGCCAGCAATCTAGACGGATCTAACTATGGCTACACCTTC
CASNLDGSNYGYTF
>TRBJ2-2|NA|TRBV11-2|TRBD1
TGTGCCAGCAGGGGACAGGAAAGAGGTCGAACCGGGGAGCTGTTTTTT
CASRGQERGRTGELFF
>TRBJ2-2|NA|TRBV5-1|NA
TGCGCCAGCAGGTCGGATGTAGGGAGCGGCGCGAACACCGGGGAGCTGTTTTTT
CASRSDVGSGANTGELFF
>TRBJ2-7|few|TRBV19|NA
TGTGCCAGTAGTGCCCGACACCTCTACGAGCAGTACTTC
CASSARHLYEQYF
>TRBJ2-3|NA|TRBV9|TRBD1
TGTGCCAGCAGCACCTGGGACAGGGGAACAGATACGCAGTATTTT
CASSTWDRGTDTQYF
>TRBJ2-7|few|TRBV19|NA
TGTGCCAGTGGACGGGGCAGGGGCTACGAGCAGTACTTC
CASGRGRGYEQYF
>TRBJ1-1|once|TRBV10-3|TRBD1
TGTGCCATCAGAAGGGACAGGGATGATACTGAAGCTTTCTTT
CAIRRDRDDTEAFF
>TRBJ2-3|NA|TRBV7-9|TRBD2
TGTGCCAGCAGCTTTAGCGGGAGGGCCAGGGATACGCAGTATTTT
CASSFSGRARDTQYF
>TRBJ2-4|NA|TRBV4-1|NA
TGCGCCAGCAGCCCTGCAGGGGCTTGGATAGACCCCGAGGCCAAAAACATTCAGTACTTC
CASSPAGAWIDPEAKNIQYF
>TRBJ2-7|NA|TRBV7-3|TRBD2
TGTGCCAGCAGCTTAACGGCTAGCGGTACATACGAGCAGTACTTC
CASSLTASGTYEQYF
>TRBJ2-2|once|TRBV18|NA
TGTGCCAGCTCACCACTTAGGACAGCGAACACCGGGGAGCTGTTTTTT
CASSPLRTANTGELFF
>TRBJ2-1|NA|TRBV19|TRBD2
TGTGCCAGTAGTAGAAGCGGGGGACCTTACAATGAGCAGTTCTTC
CASSRSGGPYNEQFF
>TRBJ1-1|NA|TRBV6-5|NA
TGTGCCAGCAGTTCGGATACGGGCACTGAAGCTTTCTTT
CASSSDTGTEAFF